This T cell receptor (beta chain) was recovered during a study of blood T cell repertoires in COVID-19. Study overall: Spain, Italy and the United States supplied samples that represented acute and convalescent COVID-19. T cells, B-cell-depleted T cells, or PBMCs provided the cDNA or gDNA that served as material.

The Seattle patients, enrolled during active infection, were followed longitudinally. The V and J ends lost 7 bases and 0 bases respectively, with 10 bases between them. Germline CDR1 LNHNV, CDR2 YYDKDF (reference sequence). The CDR3 covers 14 residues. Authors' methods: Amplification of reference gene primers was used by the study to estimate nucleated cell counts. Method: immunoSEQ multiplex PCR; TCRdb's copy keeps in-frame clones and lacks some. D and trimming come from the DNA, and the V and J calls and clone size come from that table. The top ten hold 1.5% to 2% of the sample, which has just over 300,000 clones, about 90% seen once.

The chain employs TRBV15 and TRBJ1-3, with unresolved D. This clonotype was obtained from a woman aged 25-40 years with COVID-19, enrolled during active disease. Specimen: peripheral blood. This CDR3 is CATTPGNSGNTIYF. The CDR3 DNA follows: TGTGCCACCACGCCGGGTAACTCTGGAAACACCATATATTTT. Combining the CDR3 with reference TRBV15 and TRBJ1-3 gives the whole variable domain DAMVIQNPRYQVTQFGKPVTLSCSQTLNHNVMYWYQQKSSQAPKLLFHYYDKDFNNEADTPDNFQSRRPNTSFCFLDIRSPGLGDTAMYLCATTPGNSGNTIYFGEGSWLTVV.